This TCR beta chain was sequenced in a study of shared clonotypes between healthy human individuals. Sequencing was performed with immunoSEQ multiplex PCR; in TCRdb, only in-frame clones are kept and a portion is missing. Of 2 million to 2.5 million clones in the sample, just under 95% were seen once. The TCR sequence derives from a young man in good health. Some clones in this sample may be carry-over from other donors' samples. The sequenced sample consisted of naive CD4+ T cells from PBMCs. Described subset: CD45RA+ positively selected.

CDR3 nucleotides: TGCAGCGTTTCACAGGATTTGACAGATACGCAGTATTTT. It yields the protein CSVSQDLTDTQYF. V gene TRBV29-1 combines with J gene TRBJ2-3; D possibly corresponds to TRBD1 (5 bases). CDR1 is SQVTM and CDR2 is ANQGSEA in the germline V gene. The CDR3 length is 13 residues. Trimming stripped 5 bases from V and 3 bases from J, with 12 bases between.